This T cell receptor (beta chain) was captured in a study of cytomegalovirus exposure and HLA in healthy donors. Study-wide results and limits: Being indistinguishable, some V segments were excluded, TRBV6-2 and TRBV6-3 among them. For most TCR beta V segments, an earlier analysis put the productive rate at about 90% or about 30% of the time. There were fewer than 200 TCR beta chains listed as cytomegalovirus-associated.

Amplification used 60 Vbeta primers and 13 Jbeta primers. Repertoires were generated with immunoSEQ multiplex PCR, while TCRdb's copy carries only in-frame clones and drops some. The sample shows around 130,000 clones, 70% to 80% of them seen only once. As concerns this clone: Its target is unknown.

This CDR3 contains 15 residues. Germline CDR1 and CDR2: ENHRY and SYGVKD. J lost 4 bases, V lost 3 bases, and 8 bases had no gene match. Likely unrecorded immune exposures existed in these nominally healthy donors. The chain is built from TRBV10-3 and TRBJ1-2, with TRBD1 matching over 7 bases. The source of this sequence is a woman between 50 and 59 years old in good health and CMV-seronegative. The specimen sequenced was PBMCs. This chain's CDR3 is CAISDKQGSAYGYTF. The CDR3 region has the DNA TGTGCCATCAGTGATAAACAGGGGAGTGCCTATGGCTACACCTTC.